This TCR beta chain came from a study of shared clonotypes between healthy human individuals. Turning to the study itself: CD4 naive and CD4 memory each took three plates per donor, while CD8 naive took two and CD8 memory one.

CDR1 is SGHVS and CDR2 is FQNEAQ in the germline V gene. The CDR3 spans 16 residues. The junction had 11 bases not matched to a gene; V was cut back by 5 bases and J by 4 bases. For every subset, genomic DNA was evenly distributed across several immunoSEQ plates. Produced via immunoSEQ multiplex PCR; TCRdb's table is partial and in-frame only. The sample contains over 1.5 million clones, under 99% of which appear only once. In the case of this clone: The target antigen is unknown.

General study results and limits: Clonotype sharing among donors was thought likely to change with sequencing depth.

The sequencing sample was made of naive CD4+ T cells sorted from blood. Subset meaning: CD45RA+ positively selected. The TCR was taken from a man younger than 45 in good health. V is TRBV7-8 and J is TRBJ2-1, with TRBD1 matching 7 bases. The CDR3: CASSPGRDSAYNEQFF. The CDR3 DNA reads as TGTGCCAGCAGCCCAGGTCGGGACAGCGCATACAATGAGCAGTTCTTC.